This T cell receptor (beta chain) was observed in a study of cytomegalovirus exposure and HLA in healthy donors. The ends were cut back, 3 bases at V and 0 bases at J, with 12 bases in the middle. This CDR3 has 16 amino acids. The germline V gene encodes CDR1 MDHEN and CDR2 SYDVKM. Primers included in the PCR were 60 Vbeta and 13 Jbeta primers. Using immunoSEQ multiplex PCR, the repertoire was profiled, and TCRdb retains in-frame clones only, with some absent. The table has 75,000 to 90,000 clones, 85% seen once. The specimen was PBMCs. This chain links TRBV28 with TRBJ1-3; tentative D call: TRBD1 (6 bases). The receptor was isolated from a man aged 35-49 years in good health and CMV-seropositive. The CDR3 nucleotides read TGTGCCAGCAGTTTTCAGGGGAAAAGCTCTGGAAACACCATATATTTT. It is translated as CASSFQGKSSGNTIYF.